The present T cell receptor beta chain was sequenced within a study of T cells in Graves' hyperthyroidism and ophthalmopathy. Study results and caveats: Ophthalmopathy, which appeared later, was predicted by the model a median roughly 6.4 months before onset. Most thyroid clonotypes with frequency above 0.001 were detected in blood.

Amplification of TCR beta CDR3 regions was performed using RNA transcripts as template. An initial round of RT-PCR targeting the TCR CDR3 relied on the HTBI primer set. TCRdb re-analysed the multiplex PCR reads in MiXCR, keeping a single row per CDR3 protein. The sample yields approximately 330,000 distinct CDR3 sequences, roughly an eighth seen once. This clonotype was found many times. As yet, its antigen is unknown. Trimming took off 5 bases at V and 9 bases at J, with 17 bases between the two ends. The CDR3 sequence is 13 residues long. Per germline, CDR1 DFQATT and CDR2 SNEGSKA (reference sequence).

The chain is built from TRBV20-1 and TRBJ2-1, with D perhaps matching TRBD2 (6 bases). Sample: blood. The receptor was derived from a woman aged 40 to 50 with Graves' ophthalmopathy. The chain's CDR3 is CSAFRVSGGEQFF. The CDR3 bases are TGCAGTGCTTTCCGGGTTAGCGGCGGTGAGCAGTTCTTC.